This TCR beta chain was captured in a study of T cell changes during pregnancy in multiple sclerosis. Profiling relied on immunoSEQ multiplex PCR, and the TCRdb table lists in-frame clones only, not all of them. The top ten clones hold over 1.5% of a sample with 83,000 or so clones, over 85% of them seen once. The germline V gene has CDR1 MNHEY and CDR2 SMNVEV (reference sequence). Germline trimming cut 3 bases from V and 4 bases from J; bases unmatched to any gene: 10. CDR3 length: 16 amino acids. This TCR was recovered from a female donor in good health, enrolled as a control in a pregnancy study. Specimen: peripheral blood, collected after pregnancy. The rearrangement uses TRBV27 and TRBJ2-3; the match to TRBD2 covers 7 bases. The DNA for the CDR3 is TGTGCCAGCAGTTTTCGGGCGGGAGTTTTGGCAGATACGCAGTATTTT. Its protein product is CASSFRAGVLADTQYF.